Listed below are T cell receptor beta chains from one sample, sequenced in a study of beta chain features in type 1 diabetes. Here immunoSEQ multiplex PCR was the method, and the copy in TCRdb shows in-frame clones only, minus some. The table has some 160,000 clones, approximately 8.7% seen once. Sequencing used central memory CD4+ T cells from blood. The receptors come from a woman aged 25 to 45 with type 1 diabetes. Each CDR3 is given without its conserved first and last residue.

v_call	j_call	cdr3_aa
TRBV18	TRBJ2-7	ASSPSQVFEQY
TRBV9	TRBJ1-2	ASSVGQLYGYT
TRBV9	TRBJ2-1	ASSVHDRGYNEQF
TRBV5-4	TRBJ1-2	ASSLAAGGIYGYT
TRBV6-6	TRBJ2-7	ASSYDGTGAYEQY
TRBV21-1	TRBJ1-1	ASSNTKGAGLEAF
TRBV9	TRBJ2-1	ASSPRGTRDNEQF
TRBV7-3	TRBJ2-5	ASSSGGGPGVETQY
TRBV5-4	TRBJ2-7	ASSGFRDFS
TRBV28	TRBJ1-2	ATPRGEGSGYT
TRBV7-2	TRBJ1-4	ASSFDRQGEKLF
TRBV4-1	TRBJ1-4	ASSSRGETNEKLF
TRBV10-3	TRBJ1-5	AISDDPRQGLSNQPQH
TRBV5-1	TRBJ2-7	ASSWGDRDTYEQY
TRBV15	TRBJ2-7	ATSRGLGTLSEQY
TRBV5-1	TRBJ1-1	ASSPQSANTEAF
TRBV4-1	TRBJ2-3	ASSSDTDTQY
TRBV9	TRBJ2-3	ASSVDSRTSGTDTQY
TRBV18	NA	ASSPPSQGIIYEQY
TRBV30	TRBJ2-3	AGRNSGRDTQY
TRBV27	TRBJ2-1	ASSLFRGYNEQF
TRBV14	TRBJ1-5	ASSQDYSQPQH
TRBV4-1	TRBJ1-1	ASSLDRDHTEAF
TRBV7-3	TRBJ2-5	ASSLSLGETQY
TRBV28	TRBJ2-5	ASRTVLAGWSRETQY
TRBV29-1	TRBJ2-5	SVARDPETQY
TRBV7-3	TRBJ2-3	ASSSRRGQADTQY
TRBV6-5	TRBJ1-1	ASSYAGFGGVAF
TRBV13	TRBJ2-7	ASSFTRTSYEQY
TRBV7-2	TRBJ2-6	ASSLLSGGANVLT
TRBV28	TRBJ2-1	ASRSHEQF
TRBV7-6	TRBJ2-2	ASSLESTGELF
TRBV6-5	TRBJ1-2	ASSYSTGYGYT
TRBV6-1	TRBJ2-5	ASSEAWQQETQY
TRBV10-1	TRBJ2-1	ASSESLGGRRF
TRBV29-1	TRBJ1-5	SVSGGAAQPQH
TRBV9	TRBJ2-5	ASSPGLRGETQY
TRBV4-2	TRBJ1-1	ASSQDPDINTEAF
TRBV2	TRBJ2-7	ASSEDRATYEQY
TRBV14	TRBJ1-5	ASRGQGANQPQH